This T cell receptor (beta chain) was recovered during a study of blood T cell repertoires in COVID-19. The length of the CDR3 is 15 residues. The ends lost 3 bases at V and 4 bases at J; junction bases unmatched: 4. Germline V CDR1 and CDR2: SGHTA, FQGTGA. Source study methods: Amplification with reference gene primers provided the estimates of nucleated cell counts. Method: immunoSEQ multiplex PCR; TCRdb's copy keeps in-frame clones and lacks some. The V and J calls and clone size are taken from that table; D and trimming were inferred from the DNA. The sample records about 280,000 clones, 75% to 90% being singletons.

Sequences were obtained from peripheral blood. The clonotype was recovered from a man in his forties with acute or convalescent COVID-19. V and J are TRBV7-3 and TRBJ2-2; 8 bases agree with TRBD1. The CDR3 DNA is TGTGCCAGCAGCTTCCGGACAGGGCCCACCGGGGAGCTGTTTTTT. Translating it yields CASSFRTGPTGELFF.